This TCR beta chain originates from a study of cytomegalovirus exposure and HLA in healthy donors. Study-wide results and limits: Most TCRs appeared rarely, but some public TCRs recurred in many donors.

A note on this clone: What it recognizes is unknown.

Germline lookup yields CDR1 SGHNT and CDR2 YYREEE (reference sequence). V dropped 2 bases and J dropped 0; count of bases not matched to a gene: 8. The CDR3 length is 17 residues. 13 Jbeta primers and 60 Vbeta primers were used for the PCR. Assay: immunoSEQ multiplex PCR; the TCRdb copy retains only in-frame clones and omits some. Counted here are some 89,000 clones, roughly 81% occurring once; the ten biggest clones make up under 2%. V is TRBV5-4 and J is TRBJ2-4, with 7 bases that match TRBD2. This sequence was found in a woman in her 30s in good health and CMV-seronegative. Material for sequencing was PBMCs. CDR3 protein: CASSLGSSGLAKNIQYF. CDR3 nucleotide sequence: TGTGCCAGCAGCTTAGGGTCTAGCGGACTAGCCAAAAACATTCAGTACTTC.